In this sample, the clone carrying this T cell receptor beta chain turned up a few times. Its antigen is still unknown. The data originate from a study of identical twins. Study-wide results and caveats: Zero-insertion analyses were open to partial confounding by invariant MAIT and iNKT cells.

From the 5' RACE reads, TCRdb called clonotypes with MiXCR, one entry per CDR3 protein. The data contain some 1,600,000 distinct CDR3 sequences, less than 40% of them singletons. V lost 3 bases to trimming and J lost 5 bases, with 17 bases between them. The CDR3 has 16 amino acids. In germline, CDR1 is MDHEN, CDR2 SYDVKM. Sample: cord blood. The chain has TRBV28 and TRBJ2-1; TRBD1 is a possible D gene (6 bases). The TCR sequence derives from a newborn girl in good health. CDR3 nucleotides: TGTGCCAGCAGTTTTGGGACACAGACTATTGACAATGAGCAGTTCTTC. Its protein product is CASSFGTQTIDNEQFF.